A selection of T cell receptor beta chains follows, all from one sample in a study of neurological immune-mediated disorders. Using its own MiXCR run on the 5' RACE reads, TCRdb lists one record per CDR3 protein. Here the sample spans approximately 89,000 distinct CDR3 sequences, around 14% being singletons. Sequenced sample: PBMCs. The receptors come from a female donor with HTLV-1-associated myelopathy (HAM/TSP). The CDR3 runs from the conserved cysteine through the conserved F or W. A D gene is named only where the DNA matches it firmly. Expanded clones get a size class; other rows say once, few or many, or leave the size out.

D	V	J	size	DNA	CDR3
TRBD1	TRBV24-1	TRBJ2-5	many	TGTGCCACTGGGACAGGCCTAACGCGGACCCAGTACTTC	CATGTGLTRTQYF
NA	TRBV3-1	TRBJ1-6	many	TGTGCCAGCAGCCAAGGGGACGGAAATTCACCCCTCCACTTT	CASSQGDGNSPLHF
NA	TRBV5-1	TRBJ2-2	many	TGCGCCAGCAGCTTGGGACCGCGTAAAAACACCGGGGAGCTGTTTTTT	CASSLGPRKNTGELFF
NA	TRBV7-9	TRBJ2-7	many	TGTGCCAGCAGCTCAAGCTCCTACGAGCAGTACTTC	CASSSSSYEQYF
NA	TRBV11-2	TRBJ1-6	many	TGTGCCAGCAGGGGTACAGGGAGCTCCTATAATTCACCCCTCCACTTT	CASRGTGSSYNSPLHF
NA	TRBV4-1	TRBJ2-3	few	TGCGCCAGCAGCCAAGAAAGAGGGGCCGGCACAGATACGCAGTATTTT	CASSQERGAGTDTQYF
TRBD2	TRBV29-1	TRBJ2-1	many	TGCAGCGTTGAAGAAGGGCGGGGGGGCTCCTACAATGAGCAGTTCTTC	CSVEEGRGGSYNEQFF
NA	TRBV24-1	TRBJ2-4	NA	TGTGCCACCAGTGAGTCCCCAGGGGAAAACATTCAGTACTTC	CATSESPGENIQYF
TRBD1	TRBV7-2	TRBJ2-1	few	TGTGCCAGCAGCGCCGGACAGGGCCTTGGCGAGCAGTTCTTC	CASSAGQGLGEQFF
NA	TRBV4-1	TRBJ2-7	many	TGCGCCAGCAGCCAAATGGTGGGGGGTACAGGGCAGTACTTC	CASSQMVGGTGQYF
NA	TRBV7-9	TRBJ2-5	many	TGTGCCAGCAGCTTCCTCCAGGAGACCCAGTACTTC	CASSFLQETQYF
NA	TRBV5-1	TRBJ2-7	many	TGCGCCAGCAGGCGTACCGGGGACTCCTACGAGCAGTACTTC	CASRRTGDSYEQYF
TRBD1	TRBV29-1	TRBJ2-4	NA	TGCAGCGTTGCAACCACAGGGGTCGGAAACATTCAGTACTTC	CSVATTGVGNIQYF
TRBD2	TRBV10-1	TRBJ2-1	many	TGCGCCAGCAGTGAAGGTGGGACTAATAATGAGCAGTTCTTC	CASSEGGTNNEQFF
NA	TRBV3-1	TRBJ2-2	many	TGTGCCAGCAGCCACAGGGGAGCCGGGGAGCTGTTTTTT	CASSHRGAGELFF
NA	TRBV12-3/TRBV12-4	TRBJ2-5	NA	TGTGCCAGCAGCTTTACATTCGAGACCCAGTACTTC	CASSFTFETQYF
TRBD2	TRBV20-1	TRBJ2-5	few	TGCAGTGCTAGCAGACCTCGGGGGGGCCAAGAGACCCAGTACTTC	CSASRPRGGQETQYF
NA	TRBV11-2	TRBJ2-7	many	TGTGCCAGCAGCTTAGATCTGGGGGACGAGCAGTACTTC	CASSLDLGDEQYF
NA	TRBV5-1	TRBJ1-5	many	TGCGCCAGCAGCTTGGTGGGAGGGAACCATCAGCCCCAGCATTTT	CASSLVGGNHQPQHF
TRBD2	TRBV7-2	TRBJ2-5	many	TGTGCCAGCAGCTTAGGTCTAGCGGGGGGGTTAAAGACCCAGTACTTC	CASSLGLAGGLKTQYF
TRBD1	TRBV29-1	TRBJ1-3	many	TGCAGCGTGGGACAGAGCTCTGGAAACACCATATATTTT	CSVGQSSGNTIYF
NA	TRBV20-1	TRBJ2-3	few	TGCAGTGCCAGAGGGGGTTACGGGGGCACAGATACGCAGTATTTT	CSARGGYGGTDTQYF
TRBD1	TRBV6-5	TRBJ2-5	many	TGTGCCAGCAGTTATTCGGTCAGGGGGCAGGGGACCCAGTACTTC	CASSYSVRGQGTQYF
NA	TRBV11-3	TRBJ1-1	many	TGTGCCAGCAGCTTTGGGAACACTGAAGCTTTCTTT	CASSFGNTEAFF
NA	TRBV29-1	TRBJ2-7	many	TGCAGCGTATGGACAGAAGCCTACGAGCAGTACTTC	CSVWTEAYEQYF
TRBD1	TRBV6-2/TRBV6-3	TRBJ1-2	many	TGTGCCAGCAGAACTCCGGGACAGGGCTTTGGCTACACCTTC	CASRTPGQGFGYTF
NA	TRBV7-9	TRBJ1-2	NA	TGTGCCAGCAGCTTTGGACAGAACTATGGCTACACCTTC	CASSFGQNYGYTF
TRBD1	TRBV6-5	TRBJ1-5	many	TGTGCCAGCAGTTACTCAGGGACAGGTGATCAGCCCCAGCATTTT	CASSYSGTGDQPQHF
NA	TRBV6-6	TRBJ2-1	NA	TGTGCCAGCAGTTACTCGAGAGGGTACAATGAGCAGTTCTTC	CASSYSRGYNEQFF
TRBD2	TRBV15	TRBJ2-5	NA	TGTGCTACCAGCAGAGGGATTAGCGGGGGGGCAGGAGAGACCCAGTACTTC	CATSRGISGGAGETQYF
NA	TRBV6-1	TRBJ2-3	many	TGTGCCAGCAGTGTTCGAGACTCCACAGATACGCAGTATTTT	CASSVRDSTDTQYF
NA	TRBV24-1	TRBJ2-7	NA	TGTGCCACCAGTGTTCAGGGGTACGGCGAGCAGTACTTC	CATSVQGYGEQYF
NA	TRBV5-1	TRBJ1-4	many	TGCGCCAGCAGCTTAGAGGGCCTGGACGAAAAACTGTTTTTT	CASSLEGLDEKLFF
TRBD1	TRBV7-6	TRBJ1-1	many	TGCGTACAGGGGGGTACCACTGAAGCTTTCTTT	CVQGGTTEAFF
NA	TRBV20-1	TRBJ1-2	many	TGCAGTGCTAGAGTGGTGCAGTTCTATGGCTACACCTTC	CSARVVQFYGYTF
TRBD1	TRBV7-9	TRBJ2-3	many	TGTGCCAGCAGCTTGGGGGACAGGGTGACAGATACGCAGTATTTT	CASSLGDRVTDTQYF
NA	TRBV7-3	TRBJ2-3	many	TGTGCCAGCAGCTCCTCCGGGGGCACAGATACGCAGTATTTT	CASSSSGGTDTQYF
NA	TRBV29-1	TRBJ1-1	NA	TGCAGCGTTGGGGGAGGGCTTGAAGCTTTCTTT	CSVGGGLEAFF
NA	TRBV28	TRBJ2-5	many	TGTGCCAGCAGCCCTCCCCTTTACAGGAGCCAAGAGACCCAGTACTTC	CASSPPLYRSQETQYF
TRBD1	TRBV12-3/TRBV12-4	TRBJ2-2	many	TGTGCCAGCAGCATAGACAGGGGGCAGAACACCGGGGAGCTGTTTTTT	CASSIDRGQNTGELFF
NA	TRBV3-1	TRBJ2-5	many	TGTGCCAGCAGTTATCCCCAAGAGACCCAGTACTTC	CASSYPQETQYF
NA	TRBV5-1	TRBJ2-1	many	TGCGCCAGCAGTCCCGGACATACTGACAATGAGCAGTTCTTC	CASSPGHTDNEQFF
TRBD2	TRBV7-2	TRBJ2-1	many	TGTGCCAGCAGCTTAGGTAGCGGGGGGGCATACAATGAGCAGTTCTTC	CASSLGSGGAYNEQFF
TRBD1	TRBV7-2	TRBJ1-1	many	TGTGCCAGCAGCTTCAGGACAGGGGACGGTGAAGCTTTCTTT	CASSFRTGDGEAFF
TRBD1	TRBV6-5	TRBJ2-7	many	TGTGCCAGCAGATCCTACAGGGGTCTGTTCTACGAGCAGTACTTC	CASRSYRGLFYEQYF
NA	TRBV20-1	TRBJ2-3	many	TGCAGTGCTAGCCCCCCCGGCGGGGCTGCCCCAGATACGCAGTATTTT	CSASPPGGAAPDTQYF
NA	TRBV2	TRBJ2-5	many	TGTGCCAGCCTCACCGGGGGTATGGGAGAGACCCAGTACTTC	CASLTGGMGETQYF
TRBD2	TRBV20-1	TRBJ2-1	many	TGCAGTGCTAGAGCCGACAGCGGGGGGTACCTCTACAATGAGCAGTTCTTC	CSARADSGGYLYNEQFF
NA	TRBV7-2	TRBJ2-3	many	TGTGCCAGCAGCTTTTGTGATACGCAGTATTTT	CASSFCDTQYF
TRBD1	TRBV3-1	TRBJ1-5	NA	TGTGCCAGCAGCCAAGGGACAGGGGAAAATGTCGATCAGCCCCAGCATTTT	CASSQGTGENVDQPQHF
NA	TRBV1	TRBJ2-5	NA	TGCACCAGCAGCCAAGATAGGCTAGCGGGCCAAGAGACCCAGTACTTC	CTSSQDRLAGQETQYF
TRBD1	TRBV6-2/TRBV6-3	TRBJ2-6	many	TGTGCCAGCAGTTCCTTCGACAGGGTCCGATCGGCTGGGGCCAACGTCCTGACTTTC	CASSSFDRVRSAGANVLTF
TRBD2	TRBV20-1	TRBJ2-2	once	TGCAGTGCCAACCTAGCGGGGGGAACCGGGGAGCTGTTTTTT	CSANLAGGTGELFF
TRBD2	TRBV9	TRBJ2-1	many	TGTGCCAGCAGCGATGCTAGCGGGGTCTCGAGCTCCTACAATGAGCAGTTCTTC	CASSDASGVSSSYNEQFF
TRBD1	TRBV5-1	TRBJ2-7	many	TGCGCCAGCAGCTTCGGACAGGTGGGGAACGAGCAGTACTTC	CASSFGQVGNEQYF